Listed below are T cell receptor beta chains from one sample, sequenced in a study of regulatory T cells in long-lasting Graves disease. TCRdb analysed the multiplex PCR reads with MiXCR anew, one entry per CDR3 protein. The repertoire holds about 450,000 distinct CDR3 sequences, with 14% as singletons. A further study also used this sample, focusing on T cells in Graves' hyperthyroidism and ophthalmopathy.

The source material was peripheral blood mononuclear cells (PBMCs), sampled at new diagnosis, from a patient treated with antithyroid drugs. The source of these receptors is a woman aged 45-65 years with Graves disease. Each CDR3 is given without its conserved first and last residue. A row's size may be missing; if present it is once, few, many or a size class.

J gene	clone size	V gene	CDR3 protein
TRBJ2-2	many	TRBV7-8	ASSSWLRRGTGELF
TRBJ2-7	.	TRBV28	ASTPDAGEDEQY
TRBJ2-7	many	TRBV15	ATSRGRTYEQY
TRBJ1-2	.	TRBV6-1	ASRATGDYGYT
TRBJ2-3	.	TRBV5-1	ASSFLPRNTDTQY
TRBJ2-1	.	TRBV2	ASSQDPGDSHSDDEQF
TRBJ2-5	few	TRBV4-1	ASSQAIGETQY
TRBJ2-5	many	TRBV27	ASSLYAQETQY
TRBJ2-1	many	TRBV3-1	ASSYGQVLNEQF
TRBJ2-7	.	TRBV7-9	ASSFTDNSFEQY
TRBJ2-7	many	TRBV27	ASSLSDRGYEQY